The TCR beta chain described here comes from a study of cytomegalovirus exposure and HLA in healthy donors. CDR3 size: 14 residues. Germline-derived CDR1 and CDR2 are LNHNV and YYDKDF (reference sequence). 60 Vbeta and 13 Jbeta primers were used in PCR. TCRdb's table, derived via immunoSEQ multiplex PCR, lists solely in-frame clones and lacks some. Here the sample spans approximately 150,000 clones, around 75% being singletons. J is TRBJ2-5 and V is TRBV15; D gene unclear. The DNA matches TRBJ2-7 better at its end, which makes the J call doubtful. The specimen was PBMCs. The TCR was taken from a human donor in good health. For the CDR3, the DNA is TGTGCCACCAGCAGAGACCTTGGGGACTACGAGCAGTACTTC. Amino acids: CATSRDLGDYEQYF.